This T cell receptor beta chain stems from a study of shared clonotypes between healthy human individuals. V dropped 4 bases and J dropped 9; count of bases not matched to a gene: 6. The CDR3 extends over 13 amino acids. The germline V gene encodes CDR1 SGHRS and CDR2 YFSETQ. Sorted-subset replicate PCR reactions were performed with approximately 200 ng DNA, corresponding to about 32,000 T cell genomes. The method was immunoSEQ multiplex PCR; TCRdb's version includes in-frame clones alone and lacks a portion of them. The table has 2 million to 2.5 million clones, more than 85% seen once; the top ten hold more than 1.5%. CD45RO-negative cells were positively selected for CCR7, leaving out terminally differentiated effector memory CD45RA+ cells. Healthy and HIV-negative, the adult donors had no recent acute infections or vaccinations.

The sequence derives from a man younger than 35 in good health. Some clones in this sample may be carry-over from other donors' samples. This chain links TRBV5-1 with TRBJ2-1; 8 positions agree with TRBD2. Sequencing was done on a sample of naive CD8+ T cells from PBMCs. CDR3 nucleotide sequence: TGCGCCAGCAGCGAAAGCGGGAGTGGTGAGCAGTTCTTC. Protein sequence: CASSESGSGEQFF.